One T cell receptor beta chain is described in this entry. CDR1 and CDR2 (germline): MNHEY, SVGAGI. The CDR3 has 14 amino acids. The data are from a study of T cells expressing NK-cell markers. The overall study: Sorted CD3+CD56+NKG2C+, CD3+CD56+NKG2C- and CD3+CD56-NKG2C+ T cells provided the TCR beta repertoires.

TCRdb re-called the 5' RACE reads; one entry per CDR3 protein, DNA not given. The table for this sample gives approximately 440,000 distinct CDR3 sequences. The clonotype comes from a woman between 45 and 65 years old in good health. Sequencing was carried out using blood T cells: a sorted CD56 or NKG2C T cell subset, CD4+ or CD8+ T cells, or bulk PBMC T cells (not recorded which). V usage is TRBV6-5 and J usage is TRBJ2-3; as DNA is missing, the TRBD1 call by TCRdb cannot be tested. The CDR3 sequence: CASRGQGGTDTQYF.